Sequencing of this T cell receptor beta chain was carried out in a study of shared T cell receptors in the human thymus. The protocol was immunoSEQ multiplex PCR, while the TCRdb copy is restricted to in-frame clones and leaves out a portion. The sample includes about 710,000 clones, more than 75% of them seen just once. The CDR3 contains 16 residues. Germline V gene data show CDR1 as SGHRS and CDR2 as YFSETQ. The trim removed 0 bases at V and 7 bases at J, leaving 8 bases unmatched. The count of this clone is one. The data were also submitted as part of a second study, on human thymus T cells. That source reports: Donation was from healthy Finnish infants who were having corrective surgery that addressed congenital heart defects. Corrective heart surgery yielded the resections from which the thymus tissue came. There appeared to be biased usage of V and J genes in thymic and blood repertoires. Related research found strongly overlapping thymic repertoires in unrelated individuals.

The sequenced material came from thymocytes. The origin of this receptor is a boy younger than two with a congenital heart defect. The chain uses TRBV5-1 and TRBJ1-3; 9 positions match TRBD1. CDR3 in DNA: TGCGCCAGCAGCTTGGTCCCGGGACAGGGAGGGAACACCATATATTTT. It yields the protein CASSLVPGQGGNTIYF.